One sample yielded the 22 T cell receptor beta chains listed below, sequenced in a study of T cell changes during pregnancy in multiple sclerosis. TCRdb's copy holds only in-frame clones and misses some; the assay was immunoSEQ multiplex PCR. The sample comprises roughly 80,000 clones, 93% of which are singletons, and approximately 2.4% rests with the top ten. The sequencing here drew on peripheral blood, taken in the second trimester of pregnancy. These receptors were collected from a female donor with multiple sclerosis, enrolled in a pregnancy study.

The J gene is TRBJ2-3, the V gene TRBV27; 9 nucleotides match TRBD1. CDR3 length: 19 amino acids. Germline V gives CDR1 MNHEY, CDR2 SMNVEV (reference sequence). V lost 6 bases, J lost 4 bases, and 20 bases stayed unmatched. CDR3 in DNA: TGTGCCAGCAGCTCACCGAACTTTCCGGGACAGGGAACCCCAGATACGCAGTATTTT. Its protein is CASSSPNFPGQGTPDTQYF.

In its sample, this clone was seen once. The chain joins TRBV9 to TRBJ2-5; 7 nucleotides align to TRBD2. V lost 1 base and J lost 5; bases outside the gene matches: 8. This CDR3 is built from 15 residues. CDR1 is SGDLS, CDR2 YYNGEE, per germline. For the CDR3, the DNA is TGTGCCAGCAGCGTATTGGGCGGGGGTAGGGAGACCCAGTACTTC. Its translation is CASSVLGGGRETQYF.

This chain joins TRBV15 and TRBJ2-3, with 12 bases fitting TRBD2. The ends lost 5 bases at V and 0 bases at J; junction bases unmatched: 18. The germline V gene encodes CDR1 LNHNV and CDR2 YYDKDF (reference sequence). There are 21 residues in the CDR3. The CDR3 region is CATSGGHSWTSGVTSTDTQYF. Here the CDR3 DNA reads TGTGCCACCAGCGGCGGTCATTCGTGGACTAGCGGGGTAACTAGCACAGATACGCAGTATTTT.

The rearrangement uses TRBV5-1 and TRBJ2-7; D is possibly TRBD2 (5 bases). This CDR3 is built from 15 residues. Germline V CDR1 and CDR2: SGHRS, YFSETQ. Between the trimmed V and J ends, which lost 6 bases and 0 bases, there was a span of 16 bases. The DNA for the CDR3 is TGCGCCAGCACCCCTAATAGCGCGACCTCCTACGAGCAGTACTTC. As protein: CASTPNSATSYEQYF.

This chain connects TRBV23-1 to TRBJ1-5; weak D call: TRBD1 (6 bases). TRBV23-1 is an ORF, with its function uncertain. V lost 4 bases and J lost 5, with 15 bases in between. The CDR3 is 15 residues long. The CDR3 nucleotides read TGCGCCAGCAGTCTCCGACAGGTGGGGGATCAGCCCCAGCATTTT. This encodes CASSLRQVGDQPQHF.

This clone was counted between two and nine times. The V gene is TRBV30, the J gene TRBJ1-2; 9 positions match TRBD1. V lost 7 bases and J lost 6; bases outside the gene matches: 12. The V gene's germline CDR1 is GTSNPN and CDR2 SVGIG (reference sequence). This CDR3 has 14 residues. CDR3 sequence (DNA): TGTGCCTCCAACTACAGGGGGCAGTGGCATGGCTACACCTTC. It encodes CASNYRGQWHGYTF.

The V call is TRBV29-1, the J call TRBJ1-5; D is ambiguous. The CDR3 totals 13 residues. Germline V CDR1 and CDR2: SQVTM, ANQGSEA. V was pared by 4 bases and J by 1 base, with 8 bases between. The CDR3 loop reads CSVAGDSNQPQHF. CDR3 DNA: TGCAGCGTTGCAGGTGACAGCAATCAGCCCCAGCATTTT.

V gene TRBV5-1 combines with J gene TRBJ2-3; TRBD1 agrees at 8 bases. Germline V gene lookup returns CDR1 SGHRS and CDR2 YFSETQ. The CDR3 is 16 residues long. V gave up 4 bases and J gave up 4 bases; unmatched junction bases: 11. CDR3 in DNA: TGCGCCAGCAGCCAGACAGGGGCCGTCATGGCAGATACGCAGTATTTT. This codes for CASSQTGAVMADTQYF.

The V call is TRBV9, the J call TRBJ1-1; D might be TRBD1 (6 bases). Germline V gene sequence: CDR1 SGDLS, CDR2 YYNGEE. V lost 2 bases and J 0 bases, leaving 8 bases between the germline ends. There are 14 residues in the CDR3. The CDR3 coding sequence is TGTGCCAGCAGCGTGGGACATCTGAACACTGAAGCTTTCTTT. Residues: CASSVGHLNTEAFF.

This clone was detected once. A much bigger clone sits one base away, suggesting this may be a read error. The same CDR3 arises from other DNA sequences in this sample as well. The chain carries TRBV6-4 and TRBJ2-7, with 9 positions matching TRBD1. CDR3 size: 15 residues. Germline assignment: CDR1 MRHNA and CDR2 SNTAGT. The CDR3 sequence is CASSDTGTGFNEQYF. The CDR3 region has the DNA TGTGCCAGTAGTGATACTGGGACAGGGTTTAACGAGCAGTACTTC.

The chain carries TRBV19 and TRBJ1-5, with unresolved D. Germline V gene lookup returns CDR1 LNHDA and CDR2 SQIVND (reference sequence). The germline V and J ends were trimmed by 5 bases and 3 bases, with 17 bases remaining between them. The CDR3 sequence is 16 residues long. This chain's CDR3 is CASSPRGPTYNQPQHF. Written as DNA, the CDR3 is TGTGCCAGTAGTCCCCGTGGTCCTACCTACAATCAGCCCCAGCATTTT.

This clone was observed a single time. CDR3 DNA: TGTGCCAGCAGTGACGGGCTAGCGGGGGGGCCCAATGAGCAGTTCTTC. Amino acid sequence: CASSDGLAGGPNEQFF. V and J are TRBV6-4 and TRBJ2-1; 12 positions agree with TRBD2. Germline V gene sequence: CDR1 MRHNA, CDR2 SNTAGT. The CDR3 has 16 amino acids. The ends lost 2 bases at V and 6 bases at J; junction bases unmatched: 5.

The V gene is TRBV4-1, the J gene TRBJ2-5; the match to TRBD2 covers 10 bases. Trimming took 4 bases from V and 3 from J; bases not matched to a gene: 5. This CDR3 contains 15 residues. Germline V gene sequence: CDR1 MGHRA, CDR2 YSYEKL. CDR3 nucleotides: TGCGCCAGCAGCCCCCCGGGGACTAGCGAAGAGACCCAGTACTTC. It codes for CASSPPGTSEETQYF.

The CDR3: CASRDLAISYNEQFF. CDR3 coding DNA: TGTGCCAGCAGGGATCTAGCTATCTCCTACAATGAGCAGTTCTTC. V usage is TRBV2 and J usage is TRBJ2-1; D is possibly TRBD2 (5 bases). V lost 6 bases to trimming and J lost 0 bases, with 12 bases between them. The CDR3 sequence is 15 residues long. Germline lookup yields CDR1 SNHLY and CDR2 FYNNEI.

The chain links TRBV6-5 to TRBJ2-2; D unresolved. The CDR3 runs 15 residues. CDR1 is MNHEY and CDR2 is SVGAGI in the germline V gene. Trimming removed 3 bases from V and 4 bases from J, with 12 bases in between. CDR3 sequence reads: CASSYLEEGTGELFF. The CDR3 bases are TGTGCCAGCAGTTATTTAGAGGAAGGCACCGGGGAGCTGTTTTTT.

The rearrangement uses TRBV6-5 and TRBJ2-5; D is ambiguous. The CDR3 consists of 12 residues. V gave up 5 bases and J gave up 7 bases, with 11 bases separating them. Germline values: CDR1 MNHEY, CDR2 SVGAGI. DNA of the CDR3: TGTGCCAGCAGTCCCCTTGCGCGGACCCAGTACTTC. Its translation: CASSPLARTQYF.

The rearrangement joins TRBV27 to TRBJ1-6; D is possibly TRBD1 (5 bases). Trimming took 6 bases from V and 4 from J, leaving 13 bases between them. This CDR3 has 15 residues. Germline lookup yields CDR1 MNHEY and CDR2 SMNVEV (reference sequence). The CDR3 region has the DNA TGTGCCAGCAGCCCAACTGGGGGGTATAATTCACCCCTCCACTTT. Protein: CASSPTGGYNSPLHF.

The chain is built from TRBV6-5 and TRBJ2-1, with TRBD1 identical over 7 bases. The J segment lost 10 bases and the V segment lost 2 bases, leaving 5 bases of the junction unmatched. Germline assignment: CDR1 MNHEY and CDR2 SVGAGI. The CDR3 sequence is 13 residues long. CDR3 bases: TGTGCCAGCAGTTACAACAGGGGATCGGAGCAGTTCTTC. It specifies CASSYNRGSEQFF.

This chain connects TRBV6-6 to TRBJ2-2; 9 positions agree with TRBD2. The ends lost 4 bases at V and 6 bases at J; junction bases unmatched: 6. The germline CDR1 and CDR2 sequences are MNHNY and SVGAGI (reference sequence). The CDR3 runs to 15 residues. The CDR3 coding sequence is TGTGCCAGCAGTTCCGGACTAGCGACGGCCGGGGAGCTGTTTTTT. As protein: CASSSGLATAGELFF.

The CDR3 DNA sequence: TGTGCCAGCAGCTTGGGACAGGGTATGACTGAAGCTTTCTTT. It is translated as CASSLGQGMTEAFF. The gene calls are TRBV5-8 and TRBJ1-1; 7 bases align to TRBD1. The junction had 4 bases not matched to a gene; V was cut back by 0 bases and J by 5 bases. CDR1 is SGHTS, CDR2 YDEGEE, per germline. This CDR3 spans 14 amino acids.

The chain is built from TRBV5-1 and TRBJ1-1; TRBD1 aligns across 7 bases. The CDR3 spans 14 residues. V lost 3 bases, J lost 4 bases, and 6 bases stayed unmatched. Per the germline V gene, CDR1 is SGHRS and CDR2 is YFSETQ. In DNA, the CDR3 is TGCGCCAGCAGCTATATAACAGGGGCCACTGAAGCTTTCTTT. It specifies CASSYITGATEAFF.

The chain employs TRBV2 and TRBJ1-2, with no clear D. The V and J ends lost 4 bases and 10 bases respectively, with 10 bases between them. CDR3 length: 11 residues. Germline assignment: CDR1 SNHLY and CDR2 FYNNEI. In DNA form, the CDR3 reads TGTGCCAGCAGTGGGGAGGTGGACTACACCTTC. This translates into CASSGEVDYTF.